This section outlines one T cell receptor beta chain sequence together with its context. Its antigen is not known. CDR1 and CDR2 (germline): KGHDR, SFDVKD. V was clipped by 3 bases and J by 7 bases, with 17 bases between them. The CDR3 has 15 residues. This sample was taken from a study of T cell responses to AZD1222 COVID-19 vaccine. General study points: Regions 160-218 and 743-854 held dominance among vaccine-associated CD4 TCRs, which spanned spike. Repertoires in all cases were sampled only once the peak T cell response had passed. Clonal diversity may have been underestimated, and the donors were mostly white British, with more females than males.

Sequenced by immunoSEQ multiplex PCR; TCRdb stores in-frame clones only, minus some. The sample contains about 160,000 clones, around 93% of which appear only once. This sequence was found in an adult in good health. Sequenced here: peripheral blood, sampled on day 0 of AZD1222 vaccination. The rearrangement uses TRBV24-1 and TRBJ1-1; D is undetermined. CDR3 nucleotides: TGTGCCACCAGTGATCCTTCGTGGAAGGCGGGTGAAGCTTTCTTT. As protein: CATSDPSWKAGEAFF.